This passage covers 4 T cell receptor beta chains from one sample sequenced in a study of Tregs in tolerant kidney transplant recipients. Data came from immunoSEQ multiplex PCR; TCRdb stores just in-frame clones and leaves some out. Among around 230,000 clones listed, roughly 80% were seen once. Sequenced sample: CD4+ T cells from blood. The source is a human donor in good health.

This rearrangement joins TRBV6-1 to TRBJ2-4, with D possibly being TRBD1 or TRBD2 (5 bases each). The CDR3 is made up of 15 amino acids. V lost 6 bases, J lost 10 bases, and 22 bases lay in between. The germline gives CDR1 MNHNS, CDR2 SASEGT. The CDR3 spells CASRPSGTGSRIQYF. The CDR3 DNA sequence: TGTGCCAGCAGGCCCTCCGGGACCGGCTCGAGGATTCAGTACTTC.

This clone has just a few counts. The chain is built from TRBV2 and TRBJ2-7; tentative D call: TRBD1 (5 bases). V gave up 7 bases and J gave up 4 bases, with 14 bases separating them. CDR1 and CDR2 from the germline V gene are SNHLY and FYNNEI. This CDR3 spans 13 amino acids. This chain's CDR3 is CASTLDISYEQYF. The DNA of the CDR3 is TGTGCCAGCACCCTGGACATCTCATACGAGCAGTACTTC. The whole variable domain, filled in from reference TRBV2 and TRBJ2-7, reads EPEVTQTPSHQVTQMGQEVILRCVPISNHLYFYWYRQILGQKVEFLVSFYNNEISEKSEIFDDQFSVERPDGSNFTLKIRSTKLEDSAMYFCASTLDISYEQYFGPGTRLTVT.

This clone was seen only once. The chain carries TRBV11-2 and TRBJ2-7; 8 nucleotides match TRBD2. This CDR3 has 15 amino acids. The germline gives CDR1 SGHAT, CDR2 FQNNGV. V was clipped by 4 bases and J by 5 bases; unmatched bases: 10. The CDR3 here is CASSSQGLGSDEQYF. DNA of the CDR3: TGTGCCAGCAGCTCCCAGGGACTAGGGAGCGACGAGCAGTACTTC.

This rearrangement joins TRBV5-1 to TRBJ2-1; 12 bases fit TRBD2. The CDR3 covers 13 residues. CDR1 is SGHRS and CDR2 is YFSETQ in the germline V gene. Unmatched junction bases numbered 1, after V lost 4 bases and J lost 8 bases. The CDR3 bases are TGCGCCAGCAGCCCTAGCGGGAGGGATGAGCAGTTCTTC. This sequence encodes CASSPSGRDEQFF.